Each of the 30 T cell receptor beta chains below was sequenced from the same sample in a study of blood T cell repertoires in COVID-19. The table came from immunoSEQ multiplex PCR; TCRdb's copy has only in-frame clones and leaves some out. The table shows about 440,000 clones, with approximately 90% occurring only once. The sample consisted of peripheral blood. The receptors originated from a woman in her fifties or sixties with COVID-19, enrolled during active disease.

CDR3 residues: CASRNRDRNNEQFF. CDR3 DNA: TGTGCCAGCAGGAACCGGGACAGAAACAATGAGCAGTTCTTC. The chain is built from TRBV6-5 and TRBJ2-1; TRBD1 matches 7 bases. Germline CDR1 and CDR2: MNHEY and SVGAGI. The CDR3 length is 14 residues. J gave up 5 bases and V 6 bases, and 7 bases lay outside the gene matches.

J is TRBJ2-7 and V is TRBV5-4; D is possibly TRBD2 (6 bases). This CDR3 comprises 14 residues. The V end lost 6 bases, the J end lost 3 bases, and 16 bases lay between the germline ends. Germline assignment: CDR1 SGHNT and CDR2 YYREEE (reference sequence). In nucleotides, the CDR3 is TGTGCCAGCACCCCGACTAGGTCAAGCTACGAGCAGTACTTC. This gives the protein CASTPTRSSYEQYF.

This sequence joins TRBV11-2 and TRBJ1-2; no clear D. The germline CDR1 and CDR2 sequences are SGHAT and FQNNGV. Trimming removed 3 bases from V and 2 bases from J, with 7 bases in between. The CDR3 spans 13 residues. Written as DNA, the CDR3 is TGTGCCAGCAGCTTGCAGAACAACTATGGCTACACCTTC. Translated, it gives CASSLQNNYGYTF.

The CDR3, as DNA: TGTGCCTGGAGTGGGCTTAGCACAGATACGCAGTATTTT. Its protein product is CAWSGLSTDTQYF. The J gene is TRBJ2-3, the V gene TRBV30; no clear D gene. CDR3 size: 13 residues. The germline gives CDR1 GTSNPN, CDR2 SVGIG (reference sequence). V was cut by 1 base and J by 0 bases, with 5 bases left in between.

The gene calls are TRBV27 and TRBJ2-7, with D possibly matching TRBD1 (6 bases). Germline loops: CDR1 MNHEY, CDR2 SMNVEV (reference sequence). V gave up 6 bases and J gave up 5 bases, with 14 bases separating them. The CDR3 has 13 amino acids. Here the CDR3 reads CASSLDRLHEQYF. Here the CDR3 DNA reads TGTGCCAGCAGCCTCGACAGGCTCCACGAGCAGTACTTC.

The V call is TRBV5-6, the J call TRBJ2-7, with 9 bases that match TRBD1. With V trimmed by 1 base and J by 5 bases, 7 bases remained unmatched. The CDR3 length is 15 residues. Germline-derived CDR1 and CDR2 are SGHDT and YYEEEE. The CDR3: CASSLRRTGVHEQYF. The CDR3, as DNA: TGTGCCAGCAGCTTGAGGAGGACAGGGGTCCACGAGCAGTACTTC.

The chain combines TRBV7-8 with TRBJ2-7; 8 bases align to TRBD2. V shed 4 bases and J 6 bases; nucleotides not matched to a gene: 11. CDR3 length equals 15 residues. Per the germline V gene, CDR1 is SGHVS and CDR2 is FQNEAQ. CDR3 protein: CASSSLDGGAFEQYF. In nucleotides, the CDR3 is TGTGCCAGCAGCTCCCTCGACGGGGGGGCCTTCGAGCAGTACTTC.

The rearrangement links TRBV6-5 to TRBJ2-3; unclear D gene. This CDR3 spans 14 amino acids. Germline V CDR1 and CDR2: MNHEY, SVGAGI. V dropped 5 bases and J dropped 4 bases, with 13 bases sitting between them. CDR3 coding DNA: TGTGCCAGCAGTCCGCCGTTGAGGTCAGATACGCAGTATTTT. Translated, it gives CASSPPLRSDTQYF.

CDR3 amino acids: CATQQDSTDTQYF. CDR3 sequence (DNA): TGTGCCACCCAACAGGATAGCACAGATACGCAGTATTTT. The rearrangement links TRBV24-1 to TRBJ2-3; D is perhaps TRBD1 (5 bases). Germline V gene lookup returns CDR1 KGHDR and CDR2 SFDVKD. The CDR3 extends over 13 amino acids. V was clipped by 9 bases and J by 0 bases, with 9 bases between them.

The chain employs TRBV27 and TRBJ1-1; 9 positions agree with TRBD1. Germline loops: CDR1 MNHEY, CDR2 SMNVEV (reference sequence). There are 14 residues in the CDR3. V dropped 5 bases and J dropped 3; count of bases not matched to a gene: 4. The CDR3 here is CASSPYRGHTEAFF. DNA for the CDR3: TGTGCCAGCAGTCCATACAGGGGGCACACTGAAGCTTTCTTT.

This chain uses TRBV13 with TRBJ1-3, with D unresolved. V dropped 1 base and J dropped 7 bases, with 5 bases sitting between them. The CDR3 covers 12 residues. CDR1 is PRHDT and CDR2 is FYEKMQ in the germline V gene (reference sequence). The CDR3 protein is CASSLVENTIYF. The CDR3 nucleotides read TGTGCCAGCAGCTTAGTAGAGAACACCATATATTTT. The full variable domain, completed using reference TRBV13 and TRBJ1-3, is AAGVIQSPRHLIKEKRETATLKCYPIPRHDTVYWYQQGPGQDPQFLISFYEKMQSDKGSIPDRFSAQQFSDYHSELNMSSLELGDSALYFCASSLVENTIYFGEGSWLTVV.

The CDR3 sequence is CASSTSGGRTEAFF. CDR3 DNA sequence: TGTGCCAGCAGCACGTCAGGGGGCAGAACTGAAGCTTTCTTT. V gene TRBV5-4 combines with J gene TRBJ1-1; 8 bases map to TRBD1. CDR3 length equals 14 residues. Germline CDR1 SGHNT, CDR2 YYREEE (reference sequence). V was pared by 4 bases and J by 5 bases, with 7 bases of the junction left unmatched.

The V call is TRBV12-1, the J call TRBJ1-1. TRBV12-1 is listed as a pseudogene. This CDR3 spans 12 amino acids. In DNA form, the CDR3 reads TGTGCCAGCAGCTCCCGGGACACTGAAGCTTTCTTT. Amino acid sequence: CASSSRDTEAFF.

The rearrangement joins TRBV6-5 to TRBJ2-7; D possibly corresponds to TRBD2 (6 bases). The CDR3 has 16 residues. The V gene lost 4 bases and the J gene lost 3 bases, with 19 bases spanning the gap. From germline, CDR1 is MNHEY and CDR2 SVGAGI. The CDR3 coding sequence is TGTGCCAGCAGTTTCCAAGGACGGAGGGGAGGCTACGAGCAGTACTTC. Translation: CASSFQGRRGGYEQYF.

This chain connects TRBV28 to TRBJ1-5; no clear D. Germline V gene lookup returns CDR1 MDHEN and CDR2 SYDVKM. The CDR3 runs 14 residues. V was pared by 1 base and J by 3 bases, with 7 bases between. The CDR3: CASSLFFNNQPQHF. DNA of the CDR3: TGTGCCAGCAGTTTATTCTTTAACAATCAGCCCCAGCATTTT.

This chain joins TRBV6-4 and TRBJ2-1; TRBD2 matches at 9 bases. V was clipped by 6 bases and J by 9 bases; unmatched bases: 6. In germline, CDR1 is MRHNA, CDR2 SNTAGT. The CDR3 sequence is 13 residues long. The CDR3 sequence: CASRASGVSEQFF. For the CDR3, the DNA is TGTGCCAGCAGAGCTAGCGGGGTGTCTGAGCAGTTCTTC.

The J gene is TRBJ1-2, the V gene TRBV6-1; no reliable D call. V was pared by 2 bases and J by 7 bases, with 17 bases between. Germline assignment: CDR1 MNHNS and CDR2 SASEGT. The CDR3 sequence is 15 residues long. CDR3 bases: TGTGCCAGCAGTGAAACCCCGGGTGTAATTGGTGGCTACACCTTC. This gives the protein CASSETPGVIGGYTF.

The chain links TRBV5-6 to TRBJ1-4; D might be TRBD1 (5 bases). This CDR3 comprises 14 residues. Looked up from germline, CDR1 is SGHDT and CDR2 is YYEEEE. Deletions cut 6 bases from V and 3 bases from J, with 12 bases between. The CDR3 loop reads CASNQGSSNEKLFF. The DNA for the CDR3 is TGTGCCAGCAACCAGGGCAGCTCTAATGAAAAACTGTTTTTT.

The rearrangement links TRBV5-1 to TRBJ2-5; 9 positions match TRBD1. This CDR3 has 14 residues. The V segment lost 2 bases and the J segment 2 bases; nucleotides outside the gene matches: 1. Germline CDR1 and CDR2: SGHRS and YFSETQ. CDR3 nucleotides: TGCGCCAGCAGCTTCGGGACAGGGCAAGAGACCCAGTACTTC. This sequence encodes CASSFGTGQETQYF. Supplemented by reference TRBV5-1 and TRBJ2-5, the full variable domain reads KAGVTQTPRYLIKTRGQQVTLSCSPISGHRSVSWYQQTPGQGLQFLFEYFSETQRNKGNFPGRFSGRQFSNSRSEMNVSTLELGDSALYLCASSFGTGQETQYFGPGTRLLVL.

The chain employs TRBV9 and TRBJ2-7; 7 nucleotides match TRBD1. CDR1 and CDR2 (germline): SGDLS, YYNGEE. Losses at the gene ends were 3 bases for V and 5 bases for J; bases not matched to a gene: 8. This CDR3 is 14 amino acids long. The CDR3 here is CASSGQGERDEQYF. CDR3 nucleotide sequence: TGTGCCAGCAGCGGACAGGGTGAAAGGGACGAGCAGTACTTC.

The V call is TRBV6-1, the J call TRBJ1-2, with D perhaps matching TRBD1 (5 bases). Germline CDR1 and CDR2: MNHNS and SASEGT. There are 14 residues in the CDR3. Trimming stripped 2 bases from V and 1 base from J, with 8 bases between. This CDR3 is CASSESGLNYGYTF. The CDR3, as DNA: TGTGCCAGCAGTGAATCAGGGCTTAACTATGGCTACACCTTC.

This rearrangement joins TRBV9 to TRBJ2-1; tentatively, D is TRBD2 (5 bases). Trimming left V 5 bases short and J 8 bases short, with 11 bases between. The CDR3 covers 12 residues. Per germline, CDR1 SGDLS and CDR2 YYNGEE. The DNA for the CDR3 is TGTGCCAGCAGGGGTGGGAGCGATGAGCAGTTCTTC. It is translated as CASRGGSDEQFF.

The rearrangement joins TRBV19 to TRBJ1-6; tentatively, D is TRBD1 (5 bases). Trimming pared 7 bases from V and 3 bases from J, leaving 13 bases between. The CDR3 length is 15 residues. Germline-derived CDR1 and CDR2 are LNHDA and SQIVND (reference sequence). The CDR3 loop is CASNGGTLYNSPLHF. In DNA, the CDR3 is TGTGCCAGTAACGGCGGGACCCTCTATAATTCACCCCTCCACTTT.

This clone occurred once. The gene calls are TRBV5-1 and TRBJ2-7; 7 bases agree with TRBD1. Looked up from germline, CDR1 is SGHRS and CDR2 is YFSETQ. The CDR3 contains 14 residues. J was trimmed by 0 bases and V by 4 bases; bases with no gene match: 4. CDR3 protein: CASSLDRNSYEQYF. Here the CDR3 DNA reads TGCGCCAGCAGCCTGGACAGGAACTCCTACGAGCAGTACTTC. Drawing the rest from reference TRBV5-1 and TRBJ2-7, the complete variable domain is KAGVTQTPRYLIKTRGQQVTLSCSPISGHRSVSWYQQTPGQGLQFLFEYFSETQRNKGNFPGRFSGRQFSNSRSEMNVSTLELGDSALYLCASSLDRNSYEQYFGPGTRLTVT.

V and J are TRBV7-2 and TRBJ1-4; D remains unclear. Germline assignment: CDR1 SGHTA and CDR2 FQGNSA. The CDR3 sequence is 13 residues long. The germline V and J ends were trimmed by 1 base and 5 bases, with 5 bases remaining between them. For the CDR3, the DNA is TGTGCCAGCAGCTTAGGCCAGAATGAAAAACTGTTTTTT. It yields the protein CASSLGQNEKLFF.

The V call is TRBV30, the J call TRBJ1-1, with D maybe TRBD1 (5 bases). V lost 2 bases, J lost 6 bases, and 16 bases lay in between. Looked up from germline, CDR1 is GTSNPN and CDR2 is SVGIG (reference sequence). The CDR3 is made up of 14 amino acids. The CDR3 nucleotides read TGTGCCTGGAGTAGGGGTATCACAGCCTCTGAAGCTTTCTTT. This codes for CAWSRGITASEAFF.

The chain links TRBV9 to TRBJ2-3; TRBD2 aligns across 7 bases. Per germline, CDR1 SGDLS and CDR2 YYNGEE. CDR3 length: 15 residues. V was pared by 6 bases and J by 1 base, with 8 bases of the junction left unmatched. In nucleotides, the CDR3 is TGTGCCAGCACCCCCCGGGGGGATGGCACAGATACGCAGTATTTT. Its translation is CASTPRGDGTDTQYF.

This chain uses TRBV6-6 with TRBJ2-1; 8 bases agree with TRBD1. Germline V gene data show CDR1 as MNHNY and CDR2 as SVGAGI (reference sequence). The junction had 11 bases not matched to a gene; V was cut back by 0 bases and J by 10 bases. The CDR3 covers 16 residues. The CDR3 region is CASSYSGQASLDEQFF. As DNA, the CDR3 is TGTGCCAGCAGTTACTCGGGACAGGCGAGTCTAGACGAGCAGTTCTTC.

This chain uses TRBV29-1 with TRBJ1-2; no clear D gene. Trimming left V 6 bases short and J 7 bases short, with 12 bases between. CDR1 and CDR2 (germline): SQVTM, ANQGSEA. This CDR3 comprises 11 residues. The chain's CDR3 is CSVGSSTGYTF. In DNA form, the CDR3 reads TGCAGCGTGGGGAGTTCGACTGGCTACACCTTC.

This chain uses TRBV27 with TRBJ2-7; the match to TRBD1 covers 9 bases. The length of the CDR3 is 14 residues. Germline V gene data show CDR1 as MNHEY and CDR2 as SMNVEV (reference sequence). J was trimmed by 3 bases and V by 4 bases; bases with no gene match: 4. This CDR3 reads CASSSTGGFYEQYF. CDR3 DNA sequence: TGTGCCAGCAGTTCGACAGGGGGTTTCTACGAGCAGTACTTC.